This T cell receptor (beta chain) was captured by sequencing in a study of shared clonotypes between healthy human individuals. Evenly divided among several immunoSEQ plates was the genomic DNA of each subset. Assay: immunoSEQ multiplex PCR; the TCRdb copy retains only in-frame clones and omits some. The sample includes hundreds of thousands of clones, around 96% of them seen just once. Looked up from germline, CDR1 is SNHLY and CDR2 is FYNNEI. The CDR3 loop spans 15 amino acids. The V end lost 11 bases, the J end lost 6 bases, and 23 bases lay between the germline ends. Only CD45RO-negative cells positively selected for CCR7 counted as naive CD8 cells, so terminally differentiated effector memory CD45RA+ cells were excluded. Caucasian adults living in Nashville, Tennessee, provided all samples.

The V call is TRBV2, the J call TRBJ2-1; D perhaps matches TRBD1 (5 bases). This sequence originates from a woman aged 25 to 39 in good health. Material: naive CD8+ T cells sorted from blood. This chain's CDR3 is CAVFRSAQELNEQFF. Written as DNA, the CDR3 is TGTGCCGTCTTCCGTTCGGCACAGGAGCTCAATGAGCAGTTCTTC.